This TCR beta chain was sequenced in a study of cytomegalovirus exposure and HLA in healthy donors. Study-level points and caveats: Specific recognition of CMV antigens was confirmed in vitro for a few chains (all CMV-associated). Using the classifier, cytomegalovirus status was reportedly diagnosed with high specificity and sensitivity.

Notes on this clone: Its antigen is unknown.

Profiling relied on immunoSEQ multiplex PCR, and the TCRdb table lists in-frame clones only, not all of them. The sample holds 200,000 or so clones; around 84% are singletons and the top ten take around 6.7%. V trimming: 6 bases; J trimming: 4 bases; junction bases outside the gene matches: 24. The length of the CDR3 is 20 residues. Germline loops: CDR1 SQVTM, CDR2 ANQGSEA. This chain uses TRBV29-1 with TRBJ2-2, with 9 bases lining up with TRBD2. What was sequenced was PBMCs. The TCR sequence derives from a young man in good health and CMV-seropositive. The CDR3 here is CSVPARRASSGVWGTGELFF. The DNA of the CDR3 is TGCAGCGTCCCCGCGCGTCGGGCGTCTAGCGGGGTATGGGGCACCGGGGAGCTGTTTTTT.